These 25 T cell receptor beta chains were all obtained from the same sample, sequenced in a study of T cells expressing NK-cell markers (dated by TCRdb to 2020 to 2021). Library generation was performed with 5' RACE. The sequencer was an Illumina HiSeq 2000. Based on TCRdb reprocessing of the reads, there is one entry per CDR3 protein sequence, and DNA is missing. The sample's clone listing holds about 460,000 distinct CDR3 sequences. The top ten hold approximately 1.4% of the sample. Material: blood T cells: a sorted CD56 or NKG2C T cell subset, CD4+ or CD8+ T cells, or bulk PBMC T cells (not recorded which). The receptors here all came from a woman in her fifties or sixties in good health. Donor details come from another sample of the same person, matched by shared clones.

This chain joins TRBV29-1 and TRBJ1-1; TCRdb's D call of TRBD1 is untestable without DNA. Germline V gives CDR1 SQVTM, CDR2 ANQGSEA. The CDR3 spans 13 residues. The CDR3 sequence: CSVWTGLNTEAFF. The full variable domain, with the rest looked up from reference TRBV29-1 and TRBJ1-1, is SAVISQKPSRDICQRGTSLTIQCQVDSQVTMMFWYRQQPGQSLTLIATANQGSEATYESGFVIDKFPISRPNLTFSTLTVSNMSPEDSSIYLCSVWTGLNTEAFFGQGTRLTVV.

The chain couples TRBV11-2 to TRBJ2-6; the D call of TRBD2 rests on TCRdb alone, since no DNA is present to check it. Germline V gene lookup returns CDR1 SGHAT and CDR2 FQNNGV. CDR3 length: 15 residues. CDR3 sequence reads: CASIKTLPGANVLTF.

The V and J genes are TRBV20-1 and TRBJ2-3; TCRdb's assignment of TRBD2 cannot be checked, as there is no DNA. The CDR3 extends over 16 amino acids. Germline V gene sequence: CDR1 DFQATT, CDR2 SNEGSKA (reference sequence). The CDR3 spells CSASQWTSGSTDTQYF.

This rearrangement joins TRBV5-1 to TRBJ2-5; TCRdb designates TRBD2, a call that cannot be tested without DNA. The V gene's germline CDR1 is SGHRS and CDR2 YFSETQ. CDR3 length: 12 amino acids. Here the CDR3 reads CACGTSEETQYF.

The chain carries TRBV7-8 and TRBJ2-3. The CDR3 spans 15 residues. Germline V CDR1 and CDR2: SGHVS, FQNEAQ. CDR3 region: CASSQERASTDTQYF. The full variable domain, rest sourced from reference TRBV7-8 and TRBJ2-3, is GAGVSQSPRYKVAKRGQDVALRCDPISGHVSLFWYQQALGQGPEFLTYFQNEAQLDKSGLPSDRFFAERPEGSVSTLKIQRTQQEDSAVYLCASSQERASTDTQYFGPGTRLTVL.

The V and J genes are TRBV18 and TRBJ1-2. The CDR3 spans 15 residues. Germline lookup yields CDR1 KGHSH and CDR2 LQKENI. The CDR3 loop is CASSPPSVLNYGYTF.

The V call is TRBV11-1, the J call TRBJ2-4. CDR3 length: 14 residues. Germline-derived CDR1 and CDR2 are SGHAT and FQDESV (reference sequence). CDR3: CASSLDGSKNIQYF.

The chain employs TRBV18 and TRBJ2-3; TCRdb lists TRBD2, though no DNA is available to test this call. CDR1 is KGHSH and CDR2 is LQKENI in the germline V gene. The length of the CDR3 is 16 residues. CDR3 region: CASSHKSSGSTDTQYF.

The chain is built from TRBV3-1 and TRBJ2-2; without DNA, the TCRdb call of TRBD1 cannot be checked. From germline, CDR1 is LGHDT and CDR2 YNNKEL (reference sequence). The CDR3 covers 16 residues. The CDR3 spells CASSHRQGVKTGELFF. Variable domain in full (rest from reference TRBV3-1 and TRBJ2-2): DTAVSQTPKYLVTQMGNDKSIKCEQNLGHDTMYWYKQDSKKFLKIMFSYNNKELIINETVPNRFSPKSPDKAHLNLHINSLELGDSAVYFCASSHRQGVKTGELFFGEGSRLTVL.

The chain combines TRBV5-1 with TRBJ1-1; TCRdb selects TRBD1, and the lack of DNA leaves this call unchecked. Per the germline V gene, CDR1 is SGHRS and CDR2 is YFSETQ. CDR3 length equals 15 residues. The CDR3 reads CASSRTELMNTEAFF. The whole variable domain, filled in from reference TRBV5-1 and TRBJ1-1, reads KAGVTQTPRYLIKTRGQQVTLSCSPISGHRSVSWYQQTPGQGLQFLFEYFSETQRNKGNFPGRFSGRQFSNSRSEMNVSTLELGDSALYLCASSRTELMNTEAFFGQGTRLTVV.

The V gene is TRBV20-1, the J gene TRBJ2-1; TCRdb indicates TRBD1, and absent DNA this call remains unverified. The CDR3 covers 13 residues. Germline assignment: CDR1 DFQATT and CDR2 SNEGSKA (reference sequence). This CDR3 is CSGGSGSYNEQFF.

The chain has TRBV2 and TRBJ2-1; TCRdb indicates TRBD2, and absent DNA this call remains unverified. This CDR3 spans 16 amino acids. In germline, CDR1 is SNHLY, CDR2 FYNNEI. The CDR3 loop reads CASSVGLAGGVSEQFF. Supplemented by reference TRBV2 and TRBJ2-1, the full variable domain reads EPEVTQTPSHQVTQMGQEVILRCVPISNHLYFYWYRQILGQKVEFLVSFYNNEISEKSEIFDDQFSVERPDGSNFTLKIRSTKLEDSAMYFCASSVGLAGGVSEQFFGPGTRLTVL.

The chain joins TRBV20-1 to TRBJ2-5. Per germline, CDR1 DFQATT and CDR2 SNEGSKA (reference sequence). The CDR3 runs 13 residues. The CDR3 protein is CSARETGPETQYF.

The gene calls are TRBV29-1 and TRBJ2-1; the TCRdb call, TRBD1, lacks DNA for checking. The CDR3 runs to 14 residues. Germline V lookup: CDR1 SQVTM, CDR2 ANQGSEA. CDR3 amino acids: CSVPGQGARNEQFF.

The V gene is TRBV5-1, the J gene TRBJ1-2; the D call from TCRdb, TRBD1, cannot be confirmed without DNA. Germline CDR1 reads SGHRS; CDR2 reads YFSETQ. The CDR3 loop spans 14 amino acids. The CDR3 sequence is CASSAVGLGYGYTF. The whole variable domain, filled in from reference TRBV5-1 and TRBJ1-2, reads KAGVTQTPRYLIKTRGQQVTLSCSPISGHRSVSWYQQTPGQGLQFLFEYFSETQRNKGNFPGRFSGRQFSNSRSEMNVSTLELGDSALYLCASSAVGLGYGYTFGSGTRLTVV.

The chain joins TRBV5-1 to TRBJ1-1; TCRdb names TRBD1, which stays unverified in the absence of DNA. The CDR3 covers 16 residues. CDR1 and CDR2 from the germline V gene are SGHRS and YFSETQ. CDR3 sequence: CASSAVPGQGETEAFF. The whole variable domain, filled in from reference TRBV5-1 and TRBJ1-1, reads KAGVTQTPRYLIKTRGQQVTLSCSPISGHRSVSWYQQTPGQGLQFLFEYFSETQRNKGNFPGRFSGRQFSNSRSEMNVSTLELGDSALYLCASSAVPGQGETEAFFGQGTRLTVV.

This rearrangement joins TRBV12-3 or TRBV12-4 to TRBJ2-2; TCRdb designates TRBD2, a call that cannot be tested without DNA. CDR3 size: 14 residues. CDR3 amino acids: CASRRSSPTGELFF.

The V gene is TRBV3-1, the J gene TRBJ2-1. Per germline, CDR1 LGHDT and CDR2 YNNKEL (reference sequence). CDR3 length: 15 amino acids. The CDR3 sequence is CASSHRNNHNNEQFF.

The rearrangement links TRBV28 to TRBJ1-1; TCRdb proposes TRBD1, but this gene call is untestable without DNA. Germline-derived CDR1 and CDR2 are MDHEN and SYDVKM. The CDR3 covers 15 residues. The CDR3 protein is CASSSTGRGRGFAFF. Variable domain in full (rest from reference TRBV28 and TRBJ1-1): DVKVTQSSRYLVKRTGEKVFLECVQDMDHENMFWYRQDPGLGLRLIYFSYDVKMKEKGDIPEGYSVSREKKERFSLILESASTNQTSMYLCASSSTGRGRGFAFFGQGTRLTVV.

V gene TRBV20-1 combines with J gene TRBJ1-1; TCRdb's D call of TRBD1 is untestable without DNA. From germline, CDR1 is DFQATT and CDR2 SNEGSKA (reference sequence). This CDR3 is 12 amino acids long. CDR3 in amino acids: CSARTGGSRSFF.

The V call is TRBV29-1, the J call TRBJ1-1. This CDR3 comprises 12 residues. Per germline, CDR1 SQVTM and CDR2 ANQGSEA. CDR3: CSLREGFTEAFF.

CDR3 residues: CASSPLQGEAFF. The V gene is TRBV12-3 or TRBV12-4, the J gene TRBJ1-1; the D call of TRBD1 rests on TCRdb alone, since no DNA is present to check it. The CDR3 has 12 amino acids.

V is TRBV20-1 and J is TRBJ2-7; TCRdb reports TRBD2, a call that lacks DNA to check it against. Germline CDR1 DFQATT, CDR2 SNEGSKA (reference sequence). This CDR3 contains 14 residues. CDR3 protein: CSAMPGRAGYEQYF.

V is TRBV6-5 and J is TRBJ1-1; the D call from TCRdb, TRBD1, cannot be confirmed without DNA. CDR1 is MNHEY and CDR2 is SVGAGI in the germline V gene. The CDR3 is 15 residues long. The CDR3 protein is CASSYSVGVNTEAFF.

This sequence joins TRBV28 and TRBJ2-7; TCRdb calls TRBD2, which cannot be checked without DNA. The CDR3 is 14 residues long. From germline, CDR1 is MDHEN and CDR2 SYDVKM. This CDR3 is CASSLSGLIGEQYF.